A single sample gave rise to the 29 T cell receptor beta chains below, sequenced in a study of blood T cell repertoires in COVID-19. Sequenced by immunoSEQ multiplex PCR; TCRdb stores in-frame clones only, minus some. The repertoire holds 60,000 or so clones, with roughly four fifths as singletons. Input material: peripheral blood. Source of these receptors: a man aged 60 to 75 with acute or convalescent COVID-19.

DNA of the CDR3: TGTGCCAGCCGAATCCAGGGTTTCGGTCAGCCCCAGCATTTT. Translated: CASRIQGFGQPQHF. The chain is built from TRBV19 and TRBJ1-5, with D maybe TRBD1 (5 bases). V was clipped by 9 bases and J by 6 bases, with 18 bases between them. This CDR3 contains 14 residues. The germline V gene encodes CDR1 LNHDA and CDR2 SQIVND (reference sequence).

A single count supports this clone. This chain joins TRBV6-6 and TRBJ1-1; no clear D. This CDR3 has 14 amino acids. In germline, CDR1 is MNHNY, CDR2 SVGAGI (reference sequence). V lost 2 bases and J lost 0, with 7 bases in between. CDR3 sequence: CASSYEGMNTEAFF. The DNA of the CDR3 is TGTGCCAGCAGTTACGAGGGTATGAACACTGAAGCTTTCTTT.

The chain has TRBV5-1 and TRBJ1-3, with D unresolved. The V end lost 5 bases, the J end lost 3 bases, and 18 bases lay between the germline ends. CDR1 and CDR2 (germline): SGHRS, YFSETQ. The CDR3 is 16 amino acids. The CDR3 DNA reads as TGCGCCAGCAGGAAATCAGTGTCCGTCCTTGGAAACACCATATATTTT. It yields the protein CASRKSVSVLGNTIYF.

This rearrangement joins TRBV7-8 to TRBJ1-5; 7 bases map to TRBD1. Trimming at V came to 2 bases and at J to 5 bases, leaving 15 bases not matched to a gene. CDR3 size: 18 residues. Germline V gene lookup returns CDR1 SGHVS and CDR2 FQNEAQ. DNA of the CDR3: TGTGCCAGCAGCTTATATGGAGCCGGGACAGCAGAACATCAGCCCCAGCATTTT. The encoded protein is CASSLYGAGTAEHQPQHF.

The chain couples TRBV9 to TRBJ1-2, with a tentative D call TRBD1 (6 bases). V dropped 1 base and J dropped 3 bases, with 13 bases sitting between them. The CDR3 length is 15 residues. CDR1 SGDLS and CDR2 YYNGEE come from the germline V gene. The CDR3 region is CASSVQGMGDYGYTF. The CDR3 DNA sequence: TGTGCCAGCAGCGTACAGGGGATGGGGGACTATGGCTACACCTTC.

The chain couples TRBV5-1 to TRBJ1-6; D gene uncertain. The CDR3 length is 16 residues. V lost 2 bases and J lost 0, with 9 bases in between. Germline CDR1 and CDR2: SGHRS and YFSETQ. The DNA for the CDR3 is TGCGCCAGCAGCTTTAGGAGCAGCTCCTATAATTCACCCCTCCACTTT. The encoded protein is CASSFRSSSYNSPLHF.

V gene TRBV5-4 combines with J gene TRBJ1-6; TRBD1 agrees at 9 bases. Per germline, CDR1 SGHNT and CDR2 YYREEE (reference sequence). J was trimmed by 6 bases and V by 5 bases; bases with no gene match: 6. There are 15 residues in the CDR3. The CDR3 DNA is TGTGCCAGCAGTCAACCGGGACAGGGTAATTCACCCCTCCACTTT. Translated, it gives CASSQPGQGNSPLHF.

This sequence joins TRBV9 and TRBJ1-6; no clear D. Germline values: CDR1 SGDLS, CDR2 YYNGEE. The CDR3 is made up of 13 amino acids. Trimming stripped 7 bases from V and 7 bases from J, with 12 bases between. The chain's CDR3 is CASGAGTNSPLHF. The DNA of the CDR3 is TGTGCCAGCGGCGCGGGTACAAATTCACCCCTCCACTTT.

The V gene is TRBV18, the J gene TRBJ2-7; TRBD1 matches at 9 bases. The junction had 6 bases not matched to a gene; V was cut back by 6 bases and J by 0 bases. In germline, CDR1 is KGHSH, CDR2 LQKENI. The CDR3 totals 15 residues. CDR3 residues: CASSSGQGISYEQYF. CDR3 nucleotide sequence: TGTGCCAGCTCGTCGGGACAGGGCATCTCCTACGAGCAGTACTTC. The variable domain in full, completed from reference TRBV18 and TRBJ2-7, reads NAGVMQNPRHLVRRRGQEARLRCSPMKGHSHVYWYRQLPEEGLKFMVYLQKENIIDESGMPKERFSAEFPKEGPSILRIQQVVRGDSAAYFCASSSGQGISYEQYFGPGTRLTVT.

The chain links TRBV12-5 to TRBJ1-4; D is perhaps TRBD1 (6 bases). CDR3 size: 24 residues. V lost 0 bases to trimming and J lost 0 bases, with 32 bases between them. Germline-derived CDR1 and CDR2 are LGHNT and FRNRAP. The CDR3 protein is CASGLVPFGQSGTISTATNEKLFF. The CDR3 region has the DNA TGTGCTAGTGGTTTGGTACCTTTTGGACAGTCCGGAACCATCTCTACAGCAACTAATGAAAAACTGTTTTTT.

V is TRBV5-4 and J is TRBJ1-1; D is perhaps TRBD1 (6 bases). The CDR3 runs to 15 residues. V shed 3 bases and J shed 1 base, with 13 bases lying between them. Germline lookup yields CDR1 SGHNT and CDR2 YYREEE (reference sequence). The CDR3 sequence is CASSSPSRGNTEAFF. The DNA of the CDR3 is TGTGCCAGCAGCTCCCCGAGCAGGGGGAACACTGAAGCTTTCTTT.

The gene calls are TRBV4-1 and TRBJ1-5, with D unresolved. This CDR3 contains 14 residues. The germline gives CDR1 MGHRA, CDR2 YSYEKL. V lost 0 bases to trimming and J lost 9 bases, with 12 bases between them. CDR3 DNA sequence: TGCGCCAGCAGCCAAGAAAATCGGGATAGGCCCCAGCATTTT. Encoded protein: CASSQENRDRPQHF.

The V gene is TRBV14, the J gene TRBJ1-2; D possibly corresponds to TRBD1 (5 bases). Germline CDR1 is SGHDN and CDR2 is FVKESK. The CDR3 runs 13 residues. With 0 bases removed from V and 7 bases from J, the gap between germline ends came to 9 bases. The CDR3 protein is CASSQEMGGGYTF. The CDR3 coding sequence is TGTGCCAGCAGCCAAGAAATGGGGGGTGGCTACACCTTC.

This chain uses TRBV29-1 with TRBJ1-2; D not certain. The V gene lost 7 bases and the J gene lost 8 bases, with 11 bases spanning the gap. CDR3 length: 10 residues. CDR1 is SQVTM, CDR2 ANQGSEA, per germline. The CDR3 loop is CSAGLSGYTF. The CDR3 DNA follows: TGCAGCGCCGGGTTGTCAGGCTACACCTTC.

V usage is TRBV19 and J usage is TRBJ2-5; a weak D match, TRBD1 (6 bases). Germline CDR1 and CDR2: LNHDA and SQIVND (reference sequence). V was clipped by 6 bases and J by 3 bases, with 20 bases between them. The CDR3 totals 16 residues. The CDR3 spells CASSETDRGSEETQYF. CDR3 nucleotide sequence: TGTGCCAGTAGCGAAACGGACAGAGGGTCAGAAGAGACCCAGTACTTC. Filled out from reference TRBV19 and TRBJ2-5, the complete variable domain reads DGGITQSPKYLFRKEGQNVTLSCEQNLNHDAMYWYRQDPGQGLRLIYYSQIVNDFQKGDIAEGYSVSREKKESFPLTVTSAQKNPTAFYLCASSETDRGSEETQYFGPGTRLLVL.

V usage is TRBV5-1 and J usage is TRBJ1-5; 7 bases line up with TRBD1. Germline V gives CDR1 SGHRS, CDR2 YFSETQ. The V gene end was trimmed by 3 bases and the J gene end by 8 bases; junction bases not matched to a gene: 11. The CDR3 loop spans 15 amino acids. This CDR3 reads CASSSGQLPEEPQHF. The CDR3 DNA sequence: TGCGCCAGCAGCTCGGGACAGTTGCCAGAGGAGCCCCAGCATTTT.

This clone occurred once. This sequence joins TRBV19 and TRBJ2-6, with D uncertain. The length of the CDR3 is 13 residues. Germline V CDR1 and CDR2: LNHDA, SQIVND (reference sequence). V lost 6 bases, J lost 4 bases, and 7 bases lay in between. In DNA, the CDR3 is TGTGCCAGTAGAACTAAAGGGGCCAACGTCCTGACTTTC. Amino acid sequence: CASRTKGANVLTF.

As regards this clone: Mismatch with germline at one junction end may stem from a read error. The gene calls are TRBV4-2 and TRBJ2-1, with TRBD2 matching over 8 bases. The CDR3 has 14 residues. In germline, CDR1 is LGHNA, CDR2 YNFKEQ. The CDR3 region is CAGSLRGVGNEQFF. The CDR3 nucleotides are TGTGCCGGCAGTCTGCGGGGGGTGGGTAATGAGCAGTTCTTC.

This chain uses TRBV18 with TRBJ1-2; tentatively, D is TRBD1 (5 bases). CDR1 and CDR2 (germline): KGHSH, LQKENI. Trimming stripped 2 bases from V and 5 bases from J, with 12 bases between. The CDR3 length is 14 residues. Here the CDR3 reads CASSPSGDGYGYTF. CDR3 DNA: TGTGCCAGCTCACCATCGGGGGACGGATATGGCTACACCTTC.

V and J are TRBV24-1 and TRBJ2-5, with TRBD1 matching 8 bases. The germline V gene has CDR1 KGHDR and CDR2 SFDVKD. V dropped 5 bases and J dropped 1; count of bases not matched to a gene: 5. This CDR3 is built from 15 residues. The CDR3, as DNA: TGTGCCACCAGTGTAGGGACAGGCATCCAAGAGACCCAGTACTTC. The encoded protein is CATSVGTGIQETQYF.

The chain is built from TRBV5-6 and TRBJ1-1; TRBD1 matches 7 bases. Germline loops: CDR1 SGHDT, CDR2 YYEEEE. V shed 0 bases, J shed 9 bases, and the junction held 5 bases outside the gene matches. This CDR3 has 13 amino acids. The CDR3 here is CASSLGQGYQAFF. The CDR3 nucleotides read TGTGCCAGCAGCTTGGGACAGGGCTATCAAGCTTTCTTT. Filled out from reference TRBV5-6 and TRBJ1-1, the complete variable domain reads DAGVTQSPTHLIKTRGQQVTLRCSPKSGHDTVSWYQQALGQGPQFIFQYYEEEERQRGNFPDRFSGHQFPNYSSELNVNALLLGDSALYLCASSLGQGYQAFFGQGTRLTVV.

V and J are TRBV6-5 and TRBJ2-5, with no clear D. The CDR3 contains 12 residues. CDR1 and CDR2 (germline): MNHEY, SVGAGI. V was cut by 5 bases and J by 0 bases, with 4 bases left in between. CDR3 nucleotide sequence: TGTGCCAGCAGTCGGGACCAAGAGACCCAGTACTTC. Protein product: CASSRDQETQYF.

The chain has TRBV7-9 and TRBJ2-5; D gene ambiguous. Between the trimmed V and J ends, which lost 2 bases and 5 bases, there was a span of 12 bases. CDR3 length: 14 amino acids. Germline loops: CDR1 SEHNR, CDR2 FQNEAQ (reference sequence). The chain's CDR3 is CASSLSSPVETQYF. CDR3 bases: TGTGCCAGCAGCTTATCTTCTCCGGTGGAGACCCAGTACTTC.

The chain is built from TRBV6-6 and TRBJ2-7; D might be TRBD2 (6 bases). The germline gives CDR1 MNHNY, CDR2 SVGAGI (reference sequence). V gave up 2 bases and J gave up 4 bases, with 15 bases separating them. The CDR3 covers 15 residues. For the CDR3, the DNA is TGTGCCAGCAGTTACGACCCGGGAGCGGCGTACGAGCAGTACTTC. Protein product: CASSYDPGAAYEQYF.

The rearrangement joins TRBV6-6 to TRBJ1-1; a possible D gene is TRBD1 (5 bases). V lost 0 bases and J 1 base, leaving 9 bases between the germline ends. The CDR3 length is 15 residues. CDR1 and CDR2 from the germline V gene are MNHNY and SVGAGI (reference sequence). CDR3 nucleotides: TGTGCCAGCAGTTACTCGGGGCGGGAGAACACTGAAGCTTTCTTT. Its translation is CASSYSGRENTEAFF.

V is TRBV25-1 and J is TRBJ2-2; D is unclear. Looked up from germline, CDR1 is MGHDK and CDR2 is SYGVNS. V dropped 4 bases and J dropped 0 bases, with 3 bases sitting between them. The CDR3 extends over 13 amino acids. The CDR3 nucleotides read TGTGCCAGCAGTGTATCGAACACCGGGGAGCTGTTTTTT. It specifies CASSVSNTGELFF.

The J gene is TRBJ2-3, the V gene TRBV7-6; 7 bases fit TRBD1. CDR3 length equals 17 residues. The germline gives CDR1 SGHVS, CDR2 FNYEAQ. V was clipped by 1 base and J by 6 bases; unmatched bases: 13. The CDR3 DNA reads TGTGCCAGCAGCTTAGGGTCCGGGACAGCGCCCTGGGATACGCAGTATTTT. Amino acid sequence: CASSLGSGTAPWDTQYF.

This clone turned up a few times. The rearrangement uses TRBV30 and TRBJ2-7; the D gene is possibly TRBD2 (5 bases). The CDR3 totals 13 residues. Per germline, CDR1 GTSNPN and CDR2 SVGIG (reference sequence). V was clipped by 1 base and J by 6 bases, with 13 bases between them. Here the CDR3 reads CAWSAGLDSEQYF. The CDR3 coding sequence is TGTGCCTGGAGTGCAGGACTGGATTCCGAGCAGTACTTC.

CDR3 DNA: TGTGCCAGCAGCTCTGACAGGATGGGGACTGAAGCTTTCTTT. It is translated as CASSSDRMGTEAFF. V and J are TRBV11-2 and TRBJ1-1; TRBD1 might be the D (6 bases). The CDR3 spans 14 residues. Germline V CDR1 and CDR2: SGHAT, FQNNGV. Trimming removed 4 bases at V and 5 bases at J, with 14 bases between.